The 24 T cell receptor beta chains reported below all come from one sample, sequenced in a study of siplizumab effects on memory and regulatory T cells. The table came from immunoSEQ multiplex PCR; TCRdb's copy has only in-frame clones and leaves some out. The data show 50,000 to 60,000 clones, 87% seen once. The sequenced sample consisted of naive CD8+ T cells sorted from blood. The receptors shown here come from a human donor in good health.

The rearrangement uses TRBV11-1 and TRBJ2-7, with TRBD1 matching over 8 bases. Germline V gene data show CDR1 as SGHAT and CDR2 as FQDESV (reference sequence). CDR3 size: 15 residues. J was trimmed by 5 bases and V by 5 bases; bases with no gene match: 11. The chain's CDR3 is CASSLWATGADEQYF. The CDR3 DNA reads as TGTGCCAGCAGCCTATGGGCGACAGGGGCCGACGAGCAGTACTTC. The full variable domain, rest sourced from reference TRBV11-1 and TRBJ2-7, is EAEVAQSPRYKITEKSQAVAFWCDPISGHATLYWYRQILGQGPELLVQFQDESVVDDSQLPKDRFSAERLKGVDSTLKIQPAELGDSAMYLCASSLWATGADEQYFGPGTRLTVT.

The chain employs TRBV5-6 and TRBJ2-5; 10 nucleotides match TRBD2. The CDR3 spans 16 residues. Germline CDR1 reads SGHDT; CDR2 reads YYEEEE. The junction had 3 bases not matched to a gene; V was cut back by 0 bases and J by 1 base. Here the CDR3 reads CASSLVSGGLQETQYF. The DNA for the CDR3 is TGTGCCAGCAGCTTGGTTAGCGGGGGGCTCCAAGAGACCCAGTACTTC.

V is TRBV7-9 and J is TRBJ1-3; TRBD1 might be the D (6 bases). This CDR3 has 14 amino acids. V lost 3 bases and J lost 13, with 19 bases in between. Germline-derived CDR1 and CDR2 are SEHNR and FQNEAQ (reference sequence). The CDR3 spells CASSFPDSGKNIYF. Here the CDR3 DNA reads TGTGCCAGCAGCTTTCCGGACAGCGGAAAGAATATATATTTT.

The V and J genes are TRBV9 and TRBJ2-7, with TRBD2 matching over 10 bases. CDR1 is SGDLS and CDR2 is YYNGEE in the germline V gene. This CDR3 has 15 amino acids. The junction had 6 bases not matched to a gene; V was cut back by 3 bases and J by 3 bases. The CDR3 bases are TGTGCCAGCAGCGCGGGACTAGCGAACAACTACGAGCAGTACTTC. The encoded protein is CASSAGLANNYEQYF.

The V and J genes are TRBV7-2 and TRBJ1-5, with a weak D call TRBD1 (6 bases). V was pared by 5 bases and J by 6 bases, with 14 bases between. The V gene's germline CDR1 is SGHTA and CDR2 FQGNSA. This CDR3 spans 14 amino acids. The DNA of the CDR3 is TGTGCCAGCAGCCACCCTGGGGGCCTTCAGCCCCAGCATTTT. Protein sequence: CASSHPGGLQPQHF.

The chain has TRBV10-3 and TRBJ1-1; D unresolved. V was trimmed by 3 bases and J by 6 bases, leaving 17 bases between them. The germline gives CDR1 ENHRY, CDR2 SYGVKD. The CDR3 sequence is 15 residues long. The DNA of the CDR3 is TGTGCCATCAGTGACCTAAATGTGATTGACGCTGAAGCTTTCTTT. Protein product: CAISDLNVIDAEAFF.

The chain links TRBV9 to TRBJ2-1, with D perhaps TRBD1 (5 bases). Per germline, CDR1 SGDLS and CDR2 YYNGEE. This CDR3 is built from 11 residues. Trimming shortened V by 4 bases and J by 8 bases, and 7 bases separated the two germline ends. The CDR3 sequence is CASSPGYEQFF. Written as DNA, the CDR3 is TGTGCCAGCAGCCCAGGGTATGAGCAGTTCTTC.

The chain carries TRBV5-8 and TRBJ1-2, with 7 bases identical to TRBD1. CDR1 and CDR2 from the germline V gene are SGHTS and YDEGEE. After removal of 6 bases from V and 2 bases from J, the junction contained 4 bases not matched to a gene. The CDR3 has 13 residues. Here the CDR3 reads CASTIQGNYGYTF. DNA of the CDR3: TGTGCCAGCACCATACAGGGGAACTATGGCTACACCTTC.

V gene TRBV5-4 combines with J gene TRBJ2-3, with TRBD2 matching over 10 bases. This CDR3 is 14 amino acids long. After removal of 5 bases from V and 3 bases from J, the junction contained 3 bases not matched to a gene. CDR1 and CDR2 from the germline V gene are SGHNT and YYREEE (reference sequence). CDR3 in amino acids: CASRTGLATDTQYF. The CDR3 nucleotides read TGTGCCAGCAGGACGGGACTAGCGACAGATACGCAGTATTTT.

The chain uses TRBV12-5 and TRBJ1-2; no reliable D call. CDR1 and CDR2 (germline): LGHNT, FRNRAP. Trimming pared 3 bases from V and 0 bases from J, leaving 11 bases between. This CDR3 region has 15 residues. The CDR3 spells CASGFEAGTNYGYTF. CDR3 DNA sequence: TGTGCTAGTGGTTTCGAGGCAGGAACTAACTATGGCTACACCTTC.

This clone was seen a few times. This chain joins TRBV12-5 and TRBJ1-3; no definite D call. Germline CDR1 reads LGHNT; CDR2 reads FRNRAP. The CDR3 consists of 12 residues. V shed 6 bases and J shed 4 bases, with 7 bases lying between them. CDR3 sequence: CASGSAGNTIYF. DNA of the CDR3: TGTGCTAGTGGCTCGGCCGGAAACACCATATATTTT.

The chain employs TRBV5-4 and TRBJ2-2; D gene unclear. Trimming took off 4 bases at V and 0 bases at J, with 13 bases between the two ends. The germline V gene encodes CDR1 SGHNT and CDR2 YYREEE (reference sequence). The CDR3 has 16 residues. The CDR3 bases are TGTGCCAGCAGCCCCTCCCTCGGTTCGAACACCGGGGAGCTGTTTTTT. It is translated as CASSPSLGSNTGELFF.

This clone was observed a single time. V gene TRBV7-6 combines with J gene TRBJ2-1; D unclear. The CDR3 loop spans 14 amino acids. The germline V and J ends were trimmed by 3 bases and 5 bases, with 11 bases remaining between them. Germline values: CDR1 SGHVS, CDR2 FNYEAQ. CDR3 amino acids: CASSFLAVHNEQFF. For the CDR3, the DNA is TGTGCCAGCAGCTTCCTGGCGGTTCACAATGAGCAGTTCTTC.

This clone turned up a few times. The genes are TRBV10-1 and TRBJ2-7; D not resolved. Germline assignment: CDR1 WNHNN and CDR2 SYGVQD (reference sequence). V was clipped by 2 bases and J by 5 bases, with 4 bases between them. The CDR3 sequence is 11 residues long. The CDR3 DNA reads as TGCGCCAGCAGTGAGCCCCACGAGCAGTACTTC. Translation gives CASSEPHEQYF.

DNA for the CDR3: TGCGCCAGCAGATATTTCACAGGGGGCATCGACGAGCAGTACTTC. It specifies CASRYFTGGIDEQYF. V and J are TRBV5-1 and TRBJ2-7, with TRBD1 matching 9 bases. V dropped 5 bases and J dropped 5; count of bases not matched to a gene: 11. Germline assignment: CDR1 SGHRS and CDR2 YFSETQ. The CDR3 is made up of 15 amino acids.

About this clone: The same CDR3 can be traced to other DNA sequences in this sample. The V and J genes are TRBV19 and TRBJ1-1; 8 nucleotides agree with TRBD1. CDR1 LNHDA and CDR2 SQIVND come from the germline V gene (reference sequence). The CDR3 has 14 residues. Losses at the gene ends were 4 bases for V and 1 base for J; bases not matched to a gene: 2. The CDR3 is CASSTGQGNTEAFF. The DNA of the CDR3 is TGTGCCAGTAGTACTGGACAGGGGAACACTGAAGCTTTCTTT.

This sequence joins TRBV29-1 and TRBJ1-4; no firm D call. Per the germline V gene, CDR1 is SQVTM and CDR2 is ANQGSEA. CDR3 length equals 14 residues. Trimming took off 0 bases at V and 8 bases at J, with 13 bases between the two ends. In nucleotides, the CDR3 is TGCAGCGTTGAAGATCTTCGGCAGGACGAAAAACTGTTTTTT. It is translated as CSVEDLRQDEKLFF.

V and J are TRBV25-1 and TRBJ2-7, with a tentative D call TRBD1 (6 bases). CDR3 length equals 16 residues. V was clipped by 2 bases and J by 5 bases, with 19 bases between them. Per the germline V gene, CDR1 is MGHDK and CDR2 is SYGVNS. CDR3 amino acids: CASSEIDRVRGDEQYF. For the CDR3, the DNA is TGTGCCAGCAGTGAAATCGACCGAGTCAGGGGTGACGAGCAGTACTTC.

The genes are TRBV27 and TRBJ2-7; weak D call: TRBD2 (6 bases). V was trimmed by 3 bases and J by 2 bases, leaving 8 bases between them. The CDR3 extends over 13 amino acids. In germline, CDR1 is MNHEY, CDR2 SMNVEV (reference sequence). CDR3 region: CASSLTSTYEQYF. Here the CDR3 DNA reads TGTGCCAGCAGTTTGACTAGTACCTACGAGCAGTACTTC.

This clone turned up a few times. This chain joins TRBV6-5 and TRBJ1-2; no clear D gene. CDR3 length: 11 residues. Germline V CDR1 and CDR2: MNHEY, SVGAGI. With 8 bases removed from V and 2 bases from J, the gap between germline ends came to 6 bases. CDR3 residues: CASGGNYGYTF. The CDR3 coding sequence is TGTGCCAGCGGTGGGAACTATGGCTACACCTTC.

The chain is built from TRBV5-6 and TRBJ1-3, with D uncertain. The CDR3 consists of 15 residues. CDR1 and CDR2 (germline): SGHDT, YYEEEE. The V end was cut by 0 bases, the J end by 0 bases, with 7 bases between. CDR3: CASSLGRFSGNTIYF. The CDR3 DNA sequence: TGTGCCAGCAGCTTGGGGAGATTCTCTGGAAACACCATATATTTT. The whole variable domain, remainder taken from reference TRBV5-6 and TRBJ1-3, is DAGVTQSPTHLIKTRGQQVTLRCSPKSGHDTVSWYQQALGQGPQFIFQYYEEEERQRGNFPDRFSGHQFPNYSSELNVNALLLGDSALYLCASSLGRFSGNTIYFGEGSWLTVV.

The chain employs TRBV4-2 and TRBJ2-5, with unresolved D. This CDR3 is built from 12 residues. Trimming took off 5 bases at V and 5 bases at J, with 9 bases between the two ends. Germline CDR1 LGHNA, CDR2 YNFKEQ. In DNA, the CDR3 is TGTGCCAGCAGCTTGGTCTCCGAGACCCAGTACTTC. Translated: CASSLVSETQYF.

This chain connects TRBV5-4 to TRBJ2-1, with 13 positions matching TRBD2. This CDR3 has 16 amino acids. V lost 4 bases, J lost 2 bases, and 3 bases stayed unmatched. Germline-derived CDR1 and CDR2 are SGHNT and YYREEE (reference sequence). The CDR3 DNA sequence: TGTGCCAGCAGCGGGGGACTAGCGGGAACCTACAATGAGCAGTTCTTC. It encodes CASSGGLAGTYNEQFF.

The chain recombines TRBV4-1 with TRBJ2-6; the match to TRBD1 covers 10 bases. The V and J ends lost 3 bases and 4 bases, in that order; junction bases with no gene match: 9. The CDR3 has 18 amino acids. Germline values: CDR1 MGHRA, CDR2 YSYEKL. CDR3 DNA: TGCGCCAGCAGCCATGCTCCGGGACAGGGGATCGGGGCCAACGTCCTGACTTTC. As protein: CASSHAPGQGIGANVLTF.